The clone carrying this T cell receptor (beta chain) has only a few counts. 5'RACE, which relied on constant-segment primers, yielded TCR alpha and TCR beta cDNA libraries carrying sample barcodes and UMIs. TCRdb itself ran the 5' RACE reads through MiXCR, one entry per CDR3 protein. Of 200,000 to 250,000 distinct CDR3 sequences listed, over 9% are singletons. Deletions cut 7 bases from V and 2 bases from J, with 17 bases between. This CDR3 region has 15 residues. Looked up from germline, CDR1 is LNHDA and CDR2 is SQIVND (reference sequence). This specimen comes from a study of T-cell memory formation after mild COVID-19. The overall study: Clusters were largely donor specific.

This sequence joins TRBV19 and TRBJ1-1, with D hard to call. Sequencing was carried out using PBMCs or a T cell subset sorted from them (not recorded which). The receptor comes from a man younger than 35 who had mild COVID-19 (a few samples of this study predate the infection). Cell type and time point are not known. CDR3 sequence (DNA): TGTGCCAGTACCCTGGCCGGGCTTAGCAACACTGAAGCTTTCTTT. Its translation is CASTLAGLSNTEAFF.